What follows is one T cell receptor (beta chain) and its context. The time point denotes: pre-sensitization, week 0. As to treatment: therapeutic diphenylcyclopropenone sensitization with weekly scalp DPC. These data originate in a study of human T cells and chemical hapten exposure. Study summary: Reading of the patch tests, which applied 0.01% DPC to the upper back, occurred at 6 days. The patients were mostly female; they had alopecia areata, totalis or universalis.

A single record per CDR3 protein comes from TCRdb applying MiXCR to the RACE reads. The sample records about 60,000 distinct CDR3 sequences, 11% being singletons. This CDR3 spans 14 amino acids. Trimming cost V 5 bases and J 1 base, with 14 bases left between them. Germline V gene data show CDR1 as GTSNPN and CDR2 as SVGIG (reference sequence). V is TRBV30 and J is TRBJ1-1; the D is unclear. This receptor was obtained from a woman aged 40 to 50 with alopecia areata. Some clones in this sample may be carry-over from other donors' samples. The source was whole blood, collected in connection with sensitization to the hapten diphenylcyclopropenone (DPC). The CDR3 nucleotides are TGTGCCTGGGAGGACGGGTCGTGGAACACTGAAGCTTTCTTT. It codes for CAWEDGSWNTEAFF.